This T cell receptor beta chain was profiled in a study of T cell changes during pregnancy in multiple sclerosis (dated by TCRdb to between 2018 and 2021). The study in broad terms: Changes in the T cell repertoire over the course of pregnancy were examined in this study in women with multiple sclerosis.

Points on this clone: Its antigen has not been determined. There are no base qualities to consult, and no much larger clone falls within one base.

The library was prepared using the immunoSEQ multiplex PCR assay. Not all clones reach the TCRdb copy of this immuneACCESS table, which keeps in-frame sequences only. Checked studies attribute under half of the gap to unresolved V genes and leave the rest unexplained. Within this sample are 40,000 to 50,000 clones, with approximately 94% of them counted one time only. The top ten clones comprise roughly 8.3% of the sample. The germline V gene provides CDR1 MRHNA and CDR2 SNTAGT. The CDR3 numbers 13 residues from cysteine through phenylalanine. Only the CDR3 region is kept as DNA, spanning 39 bases read in frame from base 1. V drops 2 bases and J drops 4 bases, leaving 6 bases in between.

The sample was CD8+ T cells from peripheral blood mononuclear cells, taken in the third trimester of pregnancy. Here the chain combines TRBV6-4 and TRBJ2-1; confidence is insufficient to name the D gene. This sequence originates from a female donor with multiple sclerosis, enrolled in a pregnancy study. The sequenced DNA is TGTGCCAGCAGTGACGGAGAATACAATGAGCAGTTCTTC. It translates to CASSDGEYNEQFF.